This TCR beta chain is drawn from a study of response to subunit inactivated influenza vaccine. Study-wide findings and caveats: Authors suggested that a seasonal influenza vaccination recruits few new T cells each time.

As to this clonotype: The antigen is not known.

This CDR3 has 13 amino acids. V lost 2 bases and J lost 6, with 14 bases in between. CDR1 is DFQATT, CDR2 SNEGSKA, per germline (reference sequence). MiXCR, applied by TCRdb to the RT-PCR reads, yields one record per CDR3 protein. The sample lists about 780,000 distinct CDR3 sequences, less than 20% occurring once. This clonotype originated in a man aged 50 to 59 who received an inactivated influenza vaccine. Material: PBMCs from blood, obtained around 5 days after vaccination. The rearrangement uses TRBV20-1 and TRBJ2-7; D gene uncertain. As DNA, the CDR3 is TGCAGTGCTAGAAGCTCCTCCCCTCCCGAGCAGTACTTC. This translates into CSARSSSPPEQYF.